The next 30 T cell receptor beta chains were all read from a single sample in a study of blood T cell repertoires in COVID-19. The method was immunoSEQ multiplex PCR; TCRdb's version includes in-frame clones alone and lacks a portion of them. This sample has a few hundred thousand clones, with roughly nine tenths found just once. Specimen: peripheral blood. These receptors were collected from a man between 40 and 49 years old who had recovered from COVID-19.

The chain uses TRBV6-5 and TRBJ2-3; maybe TRBD1 (6 bases). The CDR3 totals 15 residues. The V end lost 5 bases, the J end lost 2 bases, and 14 bases lay between the germline ends. Germline V gene sequence: CDR1 MNHEY, CDR2 SVGAGI. CDR3 sequence reads: CASSQRDINTDTQYF. In nucleotides, the CDR3 is TGTGCCAGCAGTCAGAGGGACATAAACACAGATACGCAGTATTTT.

This chain joins TRBV29-1 and TRBJ1-5; tentative D call: TRBD1 (6 bases). The V and J ends lost 6 bases and 2 bases respectively, with 11 bases between them. The CDR3 contains 13 residues. The germline gives CDR1 SQVTM, CDR2 ANQGSEA. CDR3 in DNA: TGCAGCGTGATACAGGGAGGCAATCAGCCCCAGCATTTT. Translation gives CSVIQGGNQPQHF.

V gene TRBV4-3 combines with J gene TRBJ2-2, with a weak D call TRBD1 (6 bases). Trimming left V 1 base short and J 4 bases short, with 10 bases between. This CDR3 comprises 15 residues. Per the germline V gene, CDR1 is LGHNA and CDR2 is YSLEER. DNA for the CDR3: TGCGCCAGCAGCCAAGCCAGGGGCCGCACCGGGGAGCTGTTTTTT. This codes for CASSQARGRTGELFF.

J is TRBJ2-7 and V is TRBV5-4; D may be TRBD2 (5 bases). CDR1 is SGHNT, CDR2 YYREEE, per germline (reference sequence). This CDR3 spans 15 amino acids. V was shortened by 0 bases and J by 0 bases, with 10 bases between the two germline ends. CDR3: CASSLGLGSSYEQYF. CDR3 coding DNA: TGTGCCAGCAGCTTGGGGCTTGGGAGCTCCTACGAGCAGTACTTC.

The gene calls are TRBV6-2 or TRBV6-3 and TRBJ1-1; the D is unclear. This CDR3 is 14 amino acids long. Germline V gene data show CDR1 as MNHEY and CDR2 as SVGEGT. The ends were cut back, 6 bases at V and 1 base at J, with 12 bases in the middle. CDR3 sequence (DNA): TGTGCCAGCAGCCTTACACGGAGGAACACTGAAGCTTTCTTT. The encoded protein is CASSLTRRNTEAFF.

The V call is TRBV18, the J call TRBJ1-3; 8 bases are a match to TRBD1. Germline-derived CDR1 and CDR2 are KGHSH and LQKENI. V shed 3 bases and J 1 base; nucleotides not matched to a gene: 8. CDR3 length equals 17 residues. CDR3 loop: CASSPSQGAVSGNTIYF. In nucleotides, the CDR3 is TGTGCCAGCTCACCGAGCCAGGGGGCTGTGTCTGGAAACACCATATATTTT.

V usage is TRBV11-3 and J usage is TRBJ1-3, with D hard to call. Trimming stripped 3 bases from V and 0 bases from J, with 3 bases between. This CDR3 region has 13 residues. The germline V gene has CDR1 SGHNT and CDR2 YENEEA. The CDR3 DNA follows: TGTGCCAGCAGCTTTAGCTCTGGAAACACCATATATTTT. As protein: CASSFSSGNTIYF.

CDR3 amino acids: CASSSPGQGSHEQYF. DNA for the CDR3: TGTGCCAGCAGTTCTCCGGGACAGGGGTCCCACGAGCAGTACTTC. V gene TRBV6-6 combines with J gene TRBJ2-7, with 10 nucleotides matching TRBD1. The V gene end was trimmed by 4 bases and the J gene end by 5 bases; junction bases not matched to a gene: 8. The CDR3 length is 15 residues. Looked up from germline, CDR1 is MNHNY and CDR2 is SVGAGI (reference sequence).

This chain links TRBV24-1 with TRBJ2-3; possibly TRBD2 for D (5 bases). Trimming left V 4 bases short and J 3 bases short, with 7 bases between. Per germline, CDR1 KGHDR and CDR2 SFDVKD. The CDR3 is 13 residues long. CDR3 DNA sequence: TGTGCCACCAGTGAACCGGGGACAGATACGCAGTATTTT. This translates into CATSEPGTDTQYF.

The V call is TRBV5-4, the J call TRBJ1-2; perhaps TRBD1 as D (6 bases). CDR1 is SGHNT and CDR2 is YYREEE in the germline V gene (reference sequence). The CDR3 contains 13 residues. V lost 4 bases to trimming and J lost 7 bases, with 14 bases between them. Here the CDR3 DNA reads TGTGCCAGCAGCAACAGGGCGAGCGGTGGCTACACCTTC. It translates to CASSNRASGGYTF.

This chain uses TRBV28 with TRBJ2-5; 8 bases agree with TRBD2. Germline CDR1 MDHEN, CDR2 SYDVKM. The trim removed 6 bases at V and 4 bases at J, leaving 10 bases unmatched. The CDR3 contains 15 residues. The CDR3: CASRGREGARETQYF. The CDR3 nucleotides are TGTGCCAGCAGGGGCCGGGAGGGAGCTCGAGAGACCCAGTACTTC.

The rearrangement uses TRBV28 and TRBJ2-2; 9 positions agree with TRBD1. CDR1 and CDR2 from the germline V gene are MDHEN and SYDVKM. Trimming took 5 bases from V and 0 from J; bases not matched to a gene: 7. There are 17 residues in the CDR3. CDR3 sequence: CASSPMRQGANTGELFF. CDR3 coding DNA: TGTGCCAGCAGTCCTATGAGACAGGGGGCGAACACCGGGGAGCTGTTTTTT.

This chain connects TRBV23-1 to TRBJ2-3; D might be TRBD2 (6 bases). Being an ORF, TRBV23-1 has a function that is uncertain. Deletions cut 4 bases from V and 5 bases from J, with 25 bases between. The CDR3 consists of 18 residues. The CDR3 region is CASSRLFPRRAVGDTQYF. The CDR3 DNA reads as TGCGCCAGCAGTCGTTTGTTCCCCAGGAGGGCCGTAGGAGATACGCAGTATTTT.

The CDR3 sequence: CASSSPGNREQYF. The CDR3 nucleotides read TGTGCCAGCAGTTCCCCAGGGAACCGAGAGCAGTACTTC. The genes are TRBV12-3 or TRBV12-4 and TRBJ2-7, with D tentatively TRBD1 (5 bases). V shed 4 bases and J shed 7 bases, with 14 bases lying between them. The CDR3 has 13 residues.

The chain is built from TRBV3-1 (or the pseudogene TRBV3-2) and TRBJ1-2; D is possibly TRBD1 (5 bases). V lost 4 bases and J lost 12, with 15 bases in between. This CDR3 contains 12 residues. The germline gives CDR1 LGHDT, CDR2 YNNKEL (reference sequence). The DNA for the CDR3 is TGTGCCAGCAGCCCCTCCACTGGGGCGAACACCTTC. Encoded protein: CASSPSTGANTF.

This clone came up a few times. CDR3 residues: CASSGVKGTGELFF. DNA of the CDR3: TGTGCCAGTAGCGGGGTCAAAGGCACCGGGGAGCTGTTTTTT. The chain links TRBV19 to TRBJ2-2, with D maybe TRBD2 (5 bases). CDR3 length: 14 amino acids. Trimming pared 6 bases from V and 4 bases from J, leaving 12 bases between. Looked up from germline, CDR1 is LNHDA and CDR2 is SQIVND (reference sequence).

Here the CDR3 DNA reads TGCACCAGCAGCCAGGACTCCTCCGGACAGGGGAAGGTCTGGGGTTCACCCCTCCACTTT. Translated: CTSSQDSSGQGKVWGSPLHF. V gene TRBV1 combines with J gene TRBJ1-6; TRBD1 is the table's D call, not checked against the DNA. TRBV1 is a recognized pseudogene. CDR3 size: 20 residues.

This chain links TRBV12-3 or TRBV12-4 with TRBJ1-2; no reliable D call. V lost 6 bases, J lost 8 bases, and 16 bases lay in between. The CDR3 sequence is 13 residues long. Written as DNA, the CDR3 is TGTGCCAGCAGCCTCAAGCCGTTGGAGGGCTACACCTTC. Protein: CASSLKPLEGYTF.

This chain uses TRBV9 with TRBJ2-3, with a tentative D call TRBD1 (5 bases). V was clipped by 4 bases and J by 4 bases, with 7 bases between them. Germline CDR1 and CDR2: SGDLS and YYNGEE. This CDR3 has 12 residues. Written as DNA, the CDR3 is TGTGCCAGCAGCCAAGGGGCAGATACGCAGTATTTT. Its protein is CASSQGADTQYF.

The CDR3, as DNA: TGTGCCAGCAGCCAAGTATCAGGACTCCAAGAGACCCAGTACTTC. This encodes CASSQVSGLQETQYF. V is TRBV3-1 (or the pseudogene TRBV3-2) and J is TRBJ2-5, with D possibly matching TRBD2 (5 bases). Germline CDR1 is LGHDT and CDR2 is YNNKEL (reference sequence). The CDR3 is 15 amino acids. Trimming took 1 base from V and 1 from J, leaving 10 bases between them.

The rearrangement uses TRBV10-2 and TRBJ2-1; D may be TRBD1 (5 bases). V lost 4 bases to trimming and J lost 7 bases, with 20 bases between them. Germline CDR1 WSHSY, CDR2 SAAADI. There are 16 residues in the CDR3. The chain's CDR3 is CASSGKPRGSSNEQFF. The DNA of the CDR3 is TGCGCCAGCAGTGGGAAACCTAGGGGCTCGAGTAATGAGCAGTTCTTC.

This sequence joins TRBV11-2 and TRBJ2-7; TRBD2 agrees at 9 bases. V gave up 3 bases and J gave up 0 bases; unmatched junction bases: 0. The CDR3 loop spans 14 amino acids. Germline CDR1 is SGHAT and CDR2 is FQNNGV. CDR3 region: CASSFSGGSYEQYF. CDR3 DNA: TGTGCCAGCAGCTTTAGCGGGGGCTCCTACGAGCAGTACTTC.

This clone occurred once. The gene calls are TRBV6-2 or TRBV6-3 and TRBJ2-2; 8 nucleotides line up with TRBD1. The CDR3 covers 17 residues. V shed 3 bases and J 1 base; nucleotides not matched to a gene: 7. Germline V lookup: CDR1 MNHEY, CDR2 SVGEGT. The CDR3 loop reads CASSYFYGQGNTGELFF. The CDR3 region has the DNA TGTGCCAGCAGTTATTTTTACGGACAGGGGAACACCGGGGAGCTGTTTTTT.

In its sample, this clone was seen a few times. The V and J genes are TRBV6-5 and TRBJ1-3; TRBD1 might be the D (5 bases). The CDR3 spans 15 residues. V was cut by 6 bases and J by 0 bases, with 12 bases left in between. Germline CDR1 and CDR2: MNHEY and SVGAGI. CDR3 amino acids: CASRHTGHSGNTIYF. DNA of the CDR3: TGTGCCAGCAGGCACACAGGCCACTCTGGAAACACCATATATTTT.

V gene TRBV11-2 combines with J gene TRBJ2-7; 13 bases map to TRBD2. CDR1 and CDR2 (germline): SGHAT, FQNNGV. This CDR3 is built from 18 residues. Trimming cost V 4 bases and J 7 bases; bases outside gene matches: 16. Written as DNA, the CDR3 is TGTGCCAGCAGCTATCTTCAACTAGCGGGGGGGCTCCCGGGGGAGCAGTACTTC. Translated, it gives CASSYLQLAGGLPGEQYF. Complete variable domain (other parts from reference TRBV11-2 and TRBJ2-7): EAGVAQSPRYKIIEKRQSVAFWCNPISGHATLYWYQQILGQGPKLLIQFQNNGVVDDSQLPKDRFSAERLKGVDSTLKIQPAKLEDSAVYLCASSYLQLAGGLPGEQYFGPGTRLTVT.

V is TRBV11-2 and J is TRBJ2-5; a weak D match, TRBD1 (5 bases). In germline, CDR1 is SGHAT, CDR2 FQNNGV. V lost 7 bases and J 4 bases, leaving 19 bases between the germline ends. This CDR3 comprises 15 residues. CDR3 region: CASTSNPPTGETQYF. DNA for the CDR3: TGTGCCAGCACCTCAAACCCCCCCACAGGAGAGACCCAGTACTTC.

The chain combines TRBV14 with TRBJ1-2; no definite D call. This CDR3 has 12 amino acids. Germline values: CDR1 SGHDN, CDR2 FVKESK. V was cut by 6 bases and J by 4 bases, with 9 bases left in between. CDR3 loop: CASSRGIYGYTF. The DNA of the CDR3 is TGTGCCAGCAGTAGAGGGATCTATGGCTACACCTTC.

The chain employs TRBV6-6 and TRBJ1-1, with TRBD1 matching 12 bases. The CDR3 contains 16 residues. V dropped 6 bases and J dropped 1; count of bases not matched to a gene: 6. CDR1 is MNHNY, CDR2 SVGAGI, per germline (reference sequence). The CDR3 DNA follows: TGTGCCAGCAGCCCATGGGACAGGGGGCCGAACACTGAAGCTTTCTTT. Translated: CASSPWDRGPNTEAFF.

The V call is TRBV19, the J call TRBJ2-1; 9 nucleotides align to TRBD2. V was pared by 6 bases and J by 3 bases, with 9 bases of the junction left unmatched. The CDR3 has 16 amino acids. Germline V gives CDR1 LNHDA, CDR2 SQIVND (reference sequence). The CDR3 coding sequence is TGTGCCAGTAGCATTGCGGCTAGCGGGGTCTACAATGAGCAGTTCTTC. Translating gives CASSIAASGVYNEQFF.

CDR3 in amino acids: CASSSTSGSATDTQYF. The CDR3 nucleotides read TGTGCCAGCAGCTCGACTAGCGGGAGTGCGACGGATACGCAGTATTTT. The V call is TRBV7-9, the J call TRBJ2-3; 12 bases line up with TRBD2. CDR3 size: 16 residues. The J segment lost 6 bases and the V segment lost 4 bases, leaving 8 bases of the junction unmatched. Germline V gene lookup returns CDR1 SEHNR and CDR2 FQNEAQ (reference sequence).